The entry that follows covers one T cell receptor beta chain sequence. This clone was recorded a few times. Its antigen remains undetermined. There are no base qualities to consult, and no much larger clone falls within one base. In Seattle, one collaborating source enrolled patients while the infection was active and tracked those patients longitudinally over the course of disease. Whole blood was collected in K2EDTA tubes by collaborating institutions according to the institutions' own protocols. For TCRbeta analysis, collaborator samples were shipped as frozen whole blood, as isolated PBMCs, or as DNA extracted from either sample type. From the cysteine through the phenylalanine, the CDR3 covers 13 amino acids. This entry keeps only the CDR3 DNA: 39 bases, framed from base 1. Cut back by 6 bases and 2 bases, the V and J ends lie 10 bases apart. According to the germline V gene, CDR1 reads MGHDK and CDR2 reads SYGVNS.

TCRbeta CDR3 regions were amplified from genomic DNA using the immunoSEQ Assay, a bias-controlled multiplex PCR. In the authors' own workflow: The number of nucleated cells in each sample was estimated by amplification of reference gene primers within the assay. To quantify the absolute abundance of each unique TCRbeta CDR3 rearrangement, sequence reads were collapsed and filtered. For each sample, productive Simpson clonality was calculated as the square root of Simpson's diversity index over productive rearrangements. TCRdb provides this immuneACCESS table in a form limited to in-frame rearrangements. Some clones are lacking; in checked studies, under half of them reflect an unresolved V gene, and why the rest are absent is not known. V and J calls plus clone size are reproduced from that table; the DNA served to infer D and trimming. In all, the sample holds 130,000 or so clones, and around 89% of those were seen once. In total, the top ten clones hold approximately 4.3% of the sample.

This record belongs to a study of blood T cell repertoires in COVID-19 (dated by TCRdb to the early 2020s). Background on the whole study: Samples covering the acute and convalescent phases of COVID-19 were provided by collaborators in the United States, Italy and Spain. A de-identified subject ID, COVID-19 status, age in years and sex were almost always included in the sample metadata. Where HLA class I and class II types were available, the types were taken from metadata supplied by the sample provider, not from assay-based typing. The prospective study material was composed of cDNA or gDNA derived from T cells, B-cell-depleted T cells, or PBMCs. Samples came from the ongoing ImmuneRACE study (first 160 participants) plus 1,254 subjects from 6 global collaborators. Subjects who had been exposed to COVID-19, were actively infected with it, or had recovered from it provided the deeply sampled blood TCRbeta repertoires that made up the dataset. The repertoires were released in a freely available public database meant as a resource for research on the immune response to SARS-CoV-2.

Overall study results and their limits: Clinical and demographic metadata were provided uncurated, with the amount varying by source and participant.

The sample comprised peripheral blood. The chain is encoded by TRBV25-1 joined to TRBJ1-2; tentative D gene TRBD1, with 5 bases matching. The sequence came from a man aged 55-75 years with COVID-19, enrolled during active disease. This receptor has the CDR3 CASSPRVNYGYTF. The bases are TGTGCCAGCAGCCCCAGGGTCAACTATGGCTACACCTTC.